This T cell receptor (beta chain) emerged from a study of blood T cell repertoires in COVID-19. TCRdb's table, derived via immunoSEQ multiplex PCR, lists solely in-frame clones and lacks some. Among some 96,000 clones listed, 87% were seen once. Germline V gene lookup returns CDR1 MNHNY and CDR2 SVGAGI (reference sequence). The CDR3 runs 12 residues. Trimming took 2 bases from V and 8 from J, leaving 9 bases between them. The V call is TRBV6-6, the J call TRBJ1-2; D not resolved. The TCR sequence derives from a man under 40 in a cohort sampled during active COVID-19. The sequencing input was peripheral blood. CDR3 region: CASSYTGEGYTF. The CDR3 bases are TGTGCCAGCAGTTACACCGGGGAAGGCTACACCTTC.